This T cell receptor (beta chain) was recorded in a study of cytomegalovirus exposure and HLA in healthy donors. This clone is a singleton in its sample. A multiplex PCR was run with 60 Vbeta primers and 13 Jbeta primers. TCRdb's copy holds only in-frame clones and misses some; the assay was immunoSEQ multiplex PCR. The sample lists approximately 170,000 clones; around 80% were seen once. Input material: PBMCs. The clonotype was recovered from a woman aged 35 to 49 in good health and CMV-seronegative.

DNA for the CDR3: TGCGCCAGCAGTCCGCCAGGGTGGAGTAGCGGGAGCACAGATACGCAGTATTTT. This translates into CASSPPGWSSGSTDTQYF. This chain uses TRBV10-2 with TRBJ2-3; 7 bases align to TRBD2. This CDR3 spans 18 amino acids. Trimming took 5 bases from V and 0 from J; bases not matched to a gene: 14. CDR1 and CDR2 (germline): WSHSY, SAAADI.